This T cell receptor beta chain was captured by sequencing in a study of blood T cell repertoires in COVID-19. The repertoire was sequenced with immunoSEQ multiplex PCR; TCRdb's copy has only in-frame clones and lacks some. The table has around 230,000 clones, roughly 88% seen once. Trimming pared 1 base from V and 0 bases from J, leaving 5 bases between. Germline V gene sequence: CDR1 SEHNR, CDR2 FQNEAQ (reference sequence). The CDR3 is 14 amino acids. The gene calls are TRBV7-9 and TRBJ2-3; D gene uncertain. This TCR derives from a middle-aged woman with acute COVID-19. Sequenced material: PBMCs or T cells enriched from blood (not recorded which). The CDR3 nucleotides read TGTGCCAGCAGCTTAGGCAGAAGCACAGATACGCAGTATTTT. It translates to CASSLGRSTDTQYF.